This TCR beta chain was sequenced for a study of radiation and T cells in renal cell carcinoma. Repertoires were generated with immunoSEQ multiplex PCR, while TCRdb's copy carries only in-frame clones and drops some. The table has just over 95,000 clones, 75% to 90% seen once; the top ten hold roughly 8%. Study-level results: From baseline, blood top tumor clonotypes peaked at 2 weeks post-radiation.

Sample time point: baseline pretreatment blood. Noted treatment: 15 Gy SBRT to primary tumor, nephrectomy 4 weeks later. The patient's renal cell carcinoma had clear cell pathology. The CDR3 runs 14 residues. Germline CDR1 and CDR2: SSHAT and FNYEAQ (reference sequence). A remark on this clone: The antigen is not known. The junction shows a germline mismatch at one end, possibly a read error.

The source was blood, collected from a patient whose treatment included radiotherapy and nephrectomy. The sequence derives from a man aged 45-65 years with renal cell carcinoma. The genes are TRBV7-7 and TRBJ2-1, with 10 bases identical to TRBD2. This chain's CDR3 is CASSLTSGKGGQFF. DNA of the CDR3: TGTGCTAGCAGCCTTACTAGCGGGAAGGGTGGGCAGTTCTTC.